These 25 T cell receptor beta chains were sequenced from one sample in a study of shared clonotypes between healthy human individuals. Sequenced by immunoSEQ multiplex PCR; TCRdb stores in-frame clones only, minus some. The sample shows some 630,000 clones, 72% of them seen only once. Sequencing was performed on memory CD4+ T cells sorted from blood. Subset given: CD45RA-negative fraction. Source of these receptors: a woman in her 30s in good health.

This clone appeared once. The chain is built from TRBV5-1 and TRBJ2-7; D is perhaps TRBD1 (6 bases). The V and J ends lost 4 bases and 5 bases respectively, with 22 bases between them. The length of the CDR3 is 16 residues. From germline, CDR1 is SGHRS and CDR2 YFSETQ. The CDR3 DNA is TGCGCCAGCAGCCAGGGGTCTGGGGTCCGGTTCAACGAGCAGTACTTC. Its translation is CASSQGSGVRFNEQYF.

This chain uses TRBV28 with TRBJ1-4, with 7 bases identical to TRBD1. Per germline, CDR1 MDHEN and CDR2 SYDVKM. After removal of 3 bases from V and 12 bases from J, the junction contained 10 bases not matched to a gene. This CDR3 has 14 residues. The CDR3 bases are TGTGCCAGCAGTTTGGCCTTGAGACAGGGCCAACTGTTTTTT. This translates into CASSLALRQGQLFF. Combining the CDR3 with reference TRBV28 and TRBJ1-4 gives the whole variable domain DVKVTQSSRYLVKRTGEKVFLECVQDMDHENMFWYRQDPGLGLRLIYFSYDVKMKEKGDIPEGYSVSREKKERFSLILESASTNQTSMYLCASSLALRQGQLFFGSGTQLSVL.

V usage is TRBV6-6 and J usage is TRBJ2-2; 7 bases align to TRBD1. Per germline, CDR1 MNHNY and CDR2 SVGAGI (reference sequence). The CDR3 runs to 15 residues. With V trimmed by 7 bases and J by 4 bases, 9 bases remained unmatched. The CDR3 DNA sequence: TGTGCCAGCATTCCGGACAGGAGGTTCACCGGGGAGCTGTTTTTT. This encodes CASIPDRRFTGELFF.

The V call is TRBV5-1, the J call TRBJ1-1; D is possibly TRBD1 (6 bases). The CDR3 contains 13 residues. The germline CDR1 and CDR2 sequences are SGHRS and YFSETQ. With 1 base removed from V and 4 bases from J, the gap between germline ends came to 8 bases. The CDR3 DNA sequence: TGCGCCAGCAGCTTGACCAGGGGCACTGAAGCTTTCTTT. Protein: CASSLTRGTEAFF. The full variable domain, in which reference TRBV5-1 and TRBJ1-1 provide the parts outside the CDR3, is KAGVTQTPRYLIKTRGQQVTLSCSPISGHRSVSWYQQTPGQGLQFLFEYFSETQRNKGNFPGRFSGRQFSNSRSEMNVSTLELGDSALYLCASSLTRGTEAFFGQGTRLTVV.

V and J are TRBV13 and TRBJ1-5; 8 nucleotides align to TRBD1. Germline loops: CDR1 PRHDT, CDR2 FYEKMQ (reference sequence). The CDR3 has 13 residues. V shed 2 bases, J shed 9 bases, and the junction held 3 bases outside the gene matches. The CDR3 loop is CASSLNRGGPQHF. CDR3 bases: TGTGCCAGCAGCTTAAACAGGGGGGGGCCCCAGCATTTT. The full variable domain, its missing parts supplied by reference TRBV13 and TRBJ1-5, is AAGVIQSPRHLIKEKRETATLKCYPIPRHDTVYWYQQGPGQDPQFLISFYEKMQSDKGSIPDRFSAQQFSDYHSELNMSSLELGDSALYFCASSLNRGGPQHFGDGTRLSIL.

This clone was seen more than once but under ten times. V is TRBV10-3 and J is TRBJ1-4, with D unresolved. V was clipped by 6 bases and J by 8 bases, with 16 bases between them. Germline CDR1 reads ENHRY; CDR2 reads SYGVKD. This CDR3 has 14 residues. The CDR3 nucleotides are TGTGCCATCAGGGAGGGTCCAGGTCAGGAAAAACTGTTTTTT. This gives the protein CAIREGPGQEKLFF.

This sequence joins TRBV30 and TRBJ2-1; the match to TRBD2 covers 7 bases. J gave up 7 bases and V 1 base, and 7 bases lay outside the gene matches. The CDR3 has 14 amino acids. Germline V gene sequence: CDR1 GTSNPN, CDR2 SVGIG (reference sequence). This chain's CDR3 is CAWSGGRVENEQFF. The CDR3 DNA reads TGTGCCTGGAGTGGGGGGAGGGTCGAGAATGAGCAGTTCTTC.

This clone was observed once. The V and J genes are TRBV19 and TRBJ2-7, with 10 bases identical to TRBD2. Looked up from germline, CDR1 is LNHDA and CDR2 is SQIVND (reference sequence). CDR3 length: 15 amino acids. V lost 4 bases, J lost 3 bases, and 6 bases stayed unmatched. Written as DNA, the CDR3 is TGTGCCAGTAGTAAGGCTAGCGGGGGACTCTACGAGCAGTACTTC. Protein product: CASSKASGGLYEQYF. Drawing the rest from reference TRBV19 and TRBJ2-7, the complete variable domain is DGGITQSPKYLFRKEGQNVTLSCEQNLNHDAMYWYRQDPGQGLRLIYYSQIVNDFQKGDIAEGYSVSREKKESFPLTVTSAQKNPTAFYLCASSKASGGLYEQYFGPGTRLTVT.

The chain is built from TRBV5-1 and TRBJ1-3, with no clear D. CDR1 SGHRS and CDR2 YFSETQ come from the germline V gene. The CDR3 contains 14 residues. V was cut by 2 bases and J by 0 bases, with 6 bases left in between. CDR3 in DNA: TGCGCCAGCAGCTTCTGGAGCTCTGGAAACACCATATATTTT. Translated, it gives CASSFWSSGNTIYF.

J is TRBJ2-7 and V is TRBV18, with a weak D call TRBD2 (5 bases). V gave up 5 bases and J gave up 0 bases, with 26 bases separating them. The CDR3 has 19 amino acids. Germline V gene lookup returns CDR1 KGHSH and CDR2 LQKENI. In nucleotides, the CDR3 is TGTGCCAGCTCAACATCCGACTCGGGGTTGGGGAGCCGCTCCTACGAGCAGTACTTC. Protein product: CASSTSDSGLGSRSYEQYF. Full variable domain (missing parts from reference TRBV18 and TRBJ2-7): NAGVMQNPRHLVRRRGQEARLRCSPMKGHSHVYWYRQLPEEGLKFMVYLQKENIIDESGMPKERFSAEFPKEGPSILRIQQVVRGDSAAYFCASSTSDSGLGSRSYEQYFGPGTRLTVT.

The V gene is TRBV7-9, the J gene TRBJ1-1; 11 bases line up with TRBD1. The germline V gene encodes CDR1 SEHNR and CDR2 FQNEAQ (reference sequence). This CDR3 contains 13 residues. The junction had 2 bases not matched to a gene; V was cut back by 7 bases and J by 4 bases. The CDR3 DNA reads as TGTGCCAGCATGGGGACAGGGGGCACTGAAGCTTTCTTT. This sequence encodes CASMGTGGTEAFF.

The gene calls are TRBV11-2 and TRBJ2-1; a possible D gene is TRBD2 (6 bases). Germline V lookup: CDR1 SGHAT, CDR2 FQNNGV. CDR3 length: 13 residues. The V end lost 5 bases, the J end lost 6 bases, and 11 bases lay between the germline ends. The CDR3 DNA sequence: TGTGCCAGCAGCCTTCGGAGGGCCAATGAGCAGTTCTTC. Its protein product is CASSLRRANEQFF.

The chain recombines TRBV7-9 with TRBJ1-2; D not resolved. The germline V gene encodes CDR1 SEHNR and CDR2 FQNEAQ (reference sequence). The CDR3 totals 15 residues. V was cut by 3 bases and J by 0 bases, with 11 bases left in between. CDR3 DNA: TGTGCCAGCAGCTTTGCGGGGTCTTCTAACTATGGCTACACCTTC. This encodes CASSFAGSSNYGYTF.

This clone showed up just a few times. The chain uses TRBV7-8 and TRBJ1-5, with a tentative D call TRBD1 (5 bases). V lost 3 bases, J lost 2 bases, and 8 bases lay in between. The germline gives CDR1 SGHVS, CDR2 FQNEAQ. CDR3 length: 14 amino acids. CDR3 protein: CASSFQGGNQPQHF. The DNA of the CDR3 is TGTGCCAGCAGCTTCCAGGGAGGCAATCAGCCCCAGCATTTT.

This sequence joins TRBV5-1 and TRBJ2-5, with D possibly TRBD2 on 7 matching bases. The length of the CDR3 is 15 residues. The V and J ends lost 0 bases and 5 bases respectively, with 14 bases between them. Germline CDR1 reads SGHRS; CDR2 reads YFSETQ. The chain's CDR3 is CASSLVQGGLETQYF. The CDR3 DNA reads as TGCGCCAGCAGCTTGGTACAGGGAGGGTTGGAGACCCAGTACTTC.

The rearrangement uses TRBV19 and TRBJ1-5, with D hard to call. The V gene's germline CDR1 is LNHDA and CDR2 SQIVND (reference sequence). This CDR3 is 14 amino acids long. Trimming pared 0 bases from V and 4 bases from J, leaving 7 bases between. The CDR3 nucleotides are TGTGCCAGTAGTATAGATCATGAAAATCAGCCCCAGCATTTT. This translates into CASSIDHENQPQHF.

This clone was detected a few times. CDR3 sequence: CASSSTDRNTEAFF. As DNA, the CDR3 is TGTGCCAGCAGCTCCACCGACAGGAACACTGAAGCTTTCTTT. The chain carries TRBV11-2 and TRBJ1-1, with D tentatively TRBD1 (5 bases). Germline loops: CDR1 SGHAT, CDR2 FQNNGV. With 4 bases removed from V and 1 base from J, the gap between germline ends came to 10 bases. The CDR3 covers 14 residues.

V and J are TRBV4-2 and TRBJ2-1; 8 bases line up with TRBD1. This CDR3 comprises 14 residues. CDR1 LGHNA and CDR2 YNFKEQ come from the germline V gene. Losses at the gene ends were 0 bases for V and 10 bases for J; bases not matched to a gene: 5. In nucleotides, the CDR3 is TGTGCCAGCAGCCAAGACAGGGGGCCAGGAGAGCAGTTCTTC. Its translation is CASSQDRGPGEQFF.

V usage is TRBV18 and J usage is TRBJ2-5; a weak D match, TRBD2 (5 bases). The CDR3 has 18 amino acids. Germline lookup yields CDR1 KGHSH and CDR2 LQKENI. V was trimmed by 1 base and J by 3 bases, leaving 21 bases between them. This CDR3 is CASSPLSASGAFKETQYF. CDR3 coding DNA: TGTGCCAGCTCACCACTTTCGGCGAGCGGAGCATTTAAAGAGACCCAGTACTTC.

This sequence joins TRBV6-1 and TRBJ2-5; 8 bases are a match to TRBD1. With 6 bases clipped from V and 5 bases from J, the junction kept 5 bases outside the gene matches. The CDR3 extends over 13 amino acids. Germline CDR1 MNHNS, CDR2 SASEGT. CDR3 loop: CASRTGVGETQYF. The CDR3, as DNA: TGTGCCAGCAGGACAGGGGTCGGGGAGACCCAGTACTTC.

V is TRBV7-8 and J is TRBJ2-2; 7 bases align to TRBD1. J was trimmed by 0 bases and V by 5 bases; bases with no gene match: 3. This CDR3 contains 15 residues. The germline V gene encodes CDR1 SGHVS and CDR2 FQNEAQ. CDR3 coding DNA: TGTGCCAGCAGCCGGACAGGAGCGAACACCGGGGAGCTGTTTTTT. Encoded protein: CASSRTGANTGELFF. Full variable domain (remainder filled in from reference TRBV7-8 and TRBJ2-2): GAGVSQSPRYKVAKRGQDVALRCDPISGHVSLFWYQQALGQGPEFLTYFQNEAQLDKSGLPSDRFFAERPEGSVSTLKIQRTQQEDSAVYLCASSRTGANTGELFFGEGSRLTVL.

The V call is TRBV6-5, the J call TRBJ2-2; 8 bases agree with TRBD1. The J segment lost 7 bases and the V segment lost 8 bases, leaving 9 bases of the junction unmatched. The CDR3 consists of 14 residues. CDR1 and CDR2 from the germline V gene are MNHEY and SVGAGI. The CDR3 DNA sequence: TGTGCCAGCGGGGCAGGACAGGGAAGCGGGGAGCTGTTTTTT. Translation gives CASGAGQGSGELFF.

The V and J genes are TRBV28 and TRBJ2-3; the D gene is possibly TRBD2 (5 bases). Germline assignment: CDR1 MDHEN and CDR2 SYDVKM. With 6 bases removed from V and 6 bases from J, the gap between germline ends came to 19 bases. This CDR3 is 15 amino acids long. CDR3 in amino acids: CASSLPGLLRDTQYF. The DNA for the CDR3 is TGTGCCAGCAGCCTCCCCGGACTCCTGCGGGATACGCAGTATTTT. Supplemented by reference TRBV28 and TRBJ2-3, the full variable domain reads DVKVTQSSRYLVKRTGEKVFLECVQDMDHENMFWYRQDPGLGLRLIYFSYDVKMKEKGDIPEGYSVSREKKERFSLILESASTNQTSMYLCASSLPGLLRDTQYFGPGTRLTVL.

This chain links TRBV2 with TRBJ1-1; no reliable D call. Germline V lookup: CDR1 SNHLY, CDR2 FYNNEI. Trimming left V 8 bases short and J 3 bases short, with 16 bases between. The CDR3 is 14 residues long. CDR3 sequence: CASAPRIWDTEAFF. CDR3 nucleotide sequence: TGTGCCAGCGCTCCCAGGATTTGGGACACTGAAGCTTTCTTT.

The rearrangement links TRBV5-5 to TRBJ2-1; D is uncertain. The germline gives CDR1 SGHKS, CDR2 YYEKEE (reference sequence). The length of the CDR3 is 16 residues. The ends were cut back, 0 bases at V and 2 bases at J, with 12 bases in the middle. CDR3 protein: CASSLESRKTYNEQFF. CDR3 sequence (DNA): TGTGCCAGCAGCTTGGAATCGCGGAAGACCTACAATGAGCAGTTCTTC.